The present entry profiles one TCR beta chain with its context. There is no known antigen for this receptor. No quality values exist for individual bases; no much larger clone is one base distant. Systemically healthy Caucasian individuals from Russia, approximately 39 in total and aged about 6 to 100 years, were included as donors. About 9.6 milliliters of peripheral blood were collected from each donor into EDTA-treated Vacutainer tubes. Ficoll-Paque density-gradient centrifugation was used to isolate PBMCs, with at least 7 million per sample. Total RNA was extracted from PBMCs with Trizol reagent, with at least 6 micrograms obtained per sample. For every donor, flow cytometry on a PBMC aliquot measured the percentage of naive CD45RAhigh/CD27high T cells. The method behind the library was 5' RACE. For sequencing, an Illumina HiSeq 2500 was employed. The second PCR ran for about 6 to 11 cycles and used a J-beta primer mix along with a sample-barcoded 5' primer. A template-switch 5' adaptor carrying 12 random nucleotides introduced a unique molecular identifier onto each TCR beta cDNA molecule. At least 2.5 million CDR3-containing paired-end reads were obtained from each sample. First-strand cDNA was synthesized from all RNA with the Mint cDNA synthesis kit, primed by a TRBC-specific oligonucleotide. All cDNA was treated with uracil-DNA glycosylase and then went through a first 18-cycle PCR with the universal primers M1SS and BC2_uni_R. On the study's bioinformatics: For normalization, 1 million high-quality reads were randomly selected from each sample, with every read carrying a distinct molecular identifier. Instead of being binned into consensus sequences, reads that shared molecular identifiers were thrown out. MiTCR, with a Q25 quality threshold and the strictest error-elimination algorithm, was used for CDR3 identification, clonotype clustering and error correction. A nonparametric unseen species model with Euler transformation was used to estimate a lower bound on total TCR beta diversity. The raw public reads went through TCRdb reprocessing: fastp at Q25, MiXCR clone calling, in-frame beta chains kept. Under each unique CDR3 protein, matching rows form one entry showing the most common genes and DNA. It is TCRdb's table, rather than the study itself, that gives the V and J calls and clone size. This sample has 800,000 to 900,000 distinct CDR3 sequences in its table, and approximately 67% of those were observed once. Together, the top ten hold 25% to 35% of the sample.

This record belongs to a study of blood T cells in healthy people across ages (dated by TCRdb to between 2014 and 2016). Notes on the research overall: Template switching captured roughly one uniquely barcoded TCR beta cDNA molecule per two T cells in model experiments. The study measured age-related changes in TCR beta repertoire diversity using deep sequencing normalized with unique cDNA molecular identifiers. Donors were grouped into four age groups: young (average roughly 15 years), middle-aged (39), aged (62) and long-lived (over 80). To avoid experimental bias, donors of different ages were distributed randomly across sequencing lanes. Using the same blood draw, the study looked at two additional independent replicas of 1 million unique cDNA reads for two donors, one aged 18 to 30 and the other aged 80 or older.

Overall study outcomes, separate from this receptor: Observed TCR beta diversity per million T cells fell roughly linearly with age, and a significant reduction was already apparent by age approximately 41. Since profiling was done on bulk unsorted PBMCs, naive and antigen-experienced compartments could not be conclusively compared. A strong correlation was found between observed TCR beta diversity and the percentage of naive T cells measured by flow cytometry. The long-lived group showed more naive CD4+ T cells, fewer expanded clones and increased TCR diversity than the aged group, suggesting age selection. Estimates of total diversity from one million sequenced T cells were regarded as lower bounds and underestimates. The CMV infection status of donors was not known, potentially confounding age-related changes in expanded clonotypes.

Spanning cysteine to phenylalanine, the CDR3 consists of 14 amino acids. The sequence is cut down to CDR3 DNA, 42 bases in frame from base 1. V is cut by 5 bases and J by 2 bases, and the space between the germline ends is 13 bases. The germline V gene supplies CDR1 SGHTA and CDR2 FQGNSA. Rearrangement joined TRBV7-2 to TRBJ2-7, with TRBD1 tentatively as D gene (6 bases match). Sequenced material: blood. The sequence came from a man in his thirties or forties in good health. The nucleotide sequence reads as follows: TGTGCCAGCAGCCCGACAGGTCTCACCTACGAGCAGTACTTC. This gives the protein CASSPTGLTYEQYF.